This T cell receptor (beta chain) was found in a study of beta chain features in type 1 diabetes. Background on the study: Taken together, all samples contributed some 100 million examined sorted cells.

Investigators reverse transcribed all isolated RNA, so they sequenced expressed TCRB transcripts. Profiling relied on immunoSEQ multiplex PCR, and the TCRdb table lists in-frame clones only, not all of them. The repertoire holds about 150,000 clones, roughly 9.1% seen once, with roughly 2.5% in the top ten. Broader study findings: It was not settled here whether HLA type affects TCRB rearrangement.

Averaging roughly 120 mL, one heparinised blood draw came from each individual donor. This clone was observed a few times. Its antigen remains unknown. V was shortened by 1 base and J by 2 bases, with 7 bases between the two germline ends. The germline V gene has CDR1 SQVTM and CDR2 ANQGSEA. The CDR3 length is 13 residues. This clonotype was obtained from a woman between 18 and 30 years old in good health. The specimen sequenced was central memory CD4+ T cells from blood. The V and J genes are TRBV29-1 and TRBJ2-3; no reliable D call. The CDR3, as DNA: TGCAGCGTTGAAGGCAGTAACACAGATACGCAGTATTTT. This sequence encodes CSVEGSNTDTQYF.